These 15 T cell receptor beta chains were sequenced from one sample in a study of T cells in Graves' hyperthyroidism and ophthalmopathy. Template material for amplifying TCR beta CDR3 regions consisted of RNA transcripts. TCR CDR3 regions were first amplified by RT-PCR with HTBI primers. TCRdb itself ran the multiplex PCR reads through MiXCR, one entry per CDR3 protein. This sample has fewer than 650,000 distinct CDR3 sequences, with 46% found just once. The sample taken for sequencing was peripheral blood or thyroid tissue (not recorded which). The receptors stem from an adult woman with Graves' disease, either hyperthyroidism or ophthalmopathy (not recorded which).

This chain uses TRBV29-1 with TRBJ2-2; no firm D call. CDR1 SQVTM and CDR2 ANQGSEA come from the germline V gene. The CDR3 is made up of 12 amino acids. Trimming removed 7 bases at V and 2 bases at J, with 8 bases between. CDR3: CSAPKNTGELFF. The CDR3 DNA sequence: TGCAGCGCACCGAAAAACACCGGGGAGCTGTTTTTT.

This clonotype was seen more than once but under ten times. The rearrangement uses TRBV7-3 and TRBJ2-2, with D possibly matching TRBD2 (6 bases). Trimming took off 4 bases at V and 5 bases at J, with 14 bases between the two ends. The CDR3 loop spans 15 amino acids. Germline V lookup: CDR1 SGHTA, CDR2 FQGTGA. CDR3 nucleotides: TGTGCCAGCAGCTCAGGAGCCGGGGGAACCGGGGAGCTGTTTTTT. Its translation: CASSSGAGGTGELFF.

This chain uses TRBV10-3 with TRBJ1-3; the match to TRBD1 covers 10 bases. The trim removed 6 bases at V and 7 bases at J, leaving 6 bases unmatched. This CDR3 has 14 amino acids. The germline V gene encodes CDR1 ENHRY and CDR2 SYGVKD. CDR3 region: CAIRGDRGGNTIYF. CDR3 coding DNA: TGTGCCATCAGGGGGGACAGGGGCGGGAACACCATATATTTT.

V is TRBV7-3 and J is TRBJ2-1, with TRBD2 matching over 8 bases. The germline V gene encodes CDR1 SGHTA and CDR2 FQGTGA. CDR3 length: 14 amino acids. The J segment lost 5 bases and the V segment lost 5 bases, leaving 5 bases of the junction unmatched. CDR3 loop: CASSPTSGHNEQFF. The DNA for the CDR3 is TGTGCCAGCAGCCCCACTAGCGGCCACAATGAGCAGTTCTTC.

The rearrangement joins TRBV3-1 to TRBJ1-2; 11 bases are a match to TRBD1. V gave up 4 bases and J gave up 8 bases; unmatched junction bases: 6. The CDR3 totals 14 residues. CDR1 LGHDT and CDR2 YNNKEL come from the germline V gene (reference sequence). The CDR3 coding sequence is TGTGCCAGCAGCCTCTCGGACAGGGGGCTAGGCTACACCTTC. Protein: CASSLSDRGLGYTF.

This chain joins TRBV24-1 and TRBJ2-7; perhaps TRBD2 as D (6 bases). The V gene's germline CDR1 is KGHDR and CDR2 SFDVKD. Trimming took off 5 bases at V and 7 bases at J, with 23 bases between the two ends. The CDR3 covers 16 residues. CDR3 amino acids: CATSAPPGTGVGEQYF. DNA of the CDR3: TGTGCCACCAGTGCCCCCCCCGGGACTGGGGTGGGGGAGCAGTACTTC.

The chain has TRBV20-1 and TRBJ1-1, with TRBD1 identical over 9 bases. J lost 5 bases, V lost 5 bases, and 12 bases had no gene match. Germline V CDR1 and CDR2: DFQATT, SNEGSKA (reference sequence). The length of the CDR3 is 15 residues. The CDR3 region is CSALKTGGMGTEAFF. The CDR3 coding sequence is TGCAGTGCTCTGAAGACAGGGGGGATGGGGACTGAAGCTTTCTTT.

A remark on this clonotype: The junction departs from the called germline gene at one end, perhaps through a read error. The J gene is TRBJ1-1, the V gene TRBV10-3; 9 bases are shared with TRBD1. The length of the CDR3 is 17 residues. Germline V CDR1 and CDR2: ENHRY, SYGVKD. CDR3 coding DNA: TGTGCCAGCAGTGATCGGGACAGGGATAATGTGAACACTGAAGCTTTCTTT. It yields the protein CASSDRDRDNVNTEAFF.

This clonotype was counted once. The J gene is TRBJ2-5, the V gene TRBV24-1; TRBD2 matches at 8 bases. The CDR3 length is 20 residues. The J segment lost 2 bases and the V segment lost 4 bases, leaving 20 bases of the junction unmatched. Germline CDR1 KGHDR, CDR2 SFDVKD. The CDR3 region is CATSDPQGTGGGHQQETQYF. Written as DNA, the CDR3 is TGTGCCACCAGTGACCCACAGGGTACGGGAGGGGGACACCAACAAGAGACCCAGTACTTC.

The chain couples TRBV9 to TRBJ1-6; perhaps TRBD1 as D (5 bases). Per the germline V gene, CDR1 is SGDLS and CDR2 is YYNGEE. V was cut by 4 bases and J by 9 bases, with 23 bases left in between. The CDR3 sequence is 17 residues long. CDR3 sequence reads: CASSQARGGGRSSPLHF. The CDR3, as DNA: TGTGCCAGCAGCCAGGCCCGTGGTGGGGGACGGAGTTCACCCCTCCACTTT.

The J gene is TRBJ1-1, the V gene TRBV29-1, with D maybe TRBD1 (6 bases). Looked up from germline, CDR1 is SQVTM and CDR2 is ANQGSEA. Trimming removed 0 bases at V and 8 bases at J, with 10 bases between. The CDR3 runs to 12 residues. The CDR3 DNA is TGCAGCGTTGAAGAGGGGGCAGGGGAAGCTTTCTTT. Protein sequence: CSVEEGAGEAFF.

The J gene is TRBJ1-5, the V gene TRBV2; D is uncertain. This CDR3 spans 14 amino acids. Germline V lookup: CDR1 SNHLY, CDR2 FYNNEI. V was pared by 5 bases and J by 4 bases, with 12 bases between. CDR3 region: CASSPSSGNQPQHF. The CDR3, as DNA: TGTGCCAGCAGTCCCTCCTCCGGTAATCAGCCCCAGCATTTT.

The chain uses TRBV20-1 and TRBJ2-7; D is uncertain. Trimming took 3 bases from V and 0 from J, leaving 6 bases between them. Germline V gene data show CDR1 as DFQATT and CDR2 as SNEGSKA (reference sequence). The CDR3 is 12 residues long. CDR3 residues: CSASESSYEQYF. Written as DNA, the CDR3 is TGCAGTGCTAGCGAAAGCTCCTACGAGCAGTACTTC.

Only a few counts were recorded for this clonotype. A junction boundary mismatches the germline segment, possibly from a read error. The V call is TRBV2, the J call TRBJ2-7, with TRBD2 identical over 11 bases. Looked up from germline, CDR1 is SNHLY and CDR2 is FYNNEI. CDR3 size: 14 residues. The CDR3, as DNA: TGTGCTAGCAGGGGACTAGCGGCCTCCTACGAGCAGTACTTC. Translating it yields CASRGLAASYEQYF.

The rearrangement uses TRBV20-1 and TRBJ1-1; maybe TRBD1 (5 bases). Per the germline V gene, CDR1 is DFQATT and CDR2 is SNEGSKA (reference sequence). This CDR3 has 15 amino acids. Deletions cut 6 bases from V and 1 base from J, with 18 bases between. The CDR3 region is CSAPSTRDGNTEAFF. CDR3 nucleotides: TGCAGTGCGCCCTCCACCCGGGACGGGAACACTGAAGCTTTCTTT.